This T cell receptor (beta chain) was observed in a study of blood T cells in healthy people across ages. Study-level points and caveats: No conclusive comparison of naive versus antigen-experienced cells was possible with unsorted PBMCs.

Trimming removed 5 bases from V and 5 bases from J; junction bases left unmatched: 6. Germline V CDR1 and CDR2: LGHNA, YSLEER. This CDR3 is 14 amino acids long. Whenever a sample was processed, at least 7 million PBMCs were isolated. Primed by a sample-barcoded 5' primer and a J-beta primer mix, a second PCR proceeded for 7 to 11 cycles. TCRdb analysed the 5' RACE reads with MiXCR anew, one entry per CDR3 protein. The sample lists 800,000 to 950,000 distinct CDR3 sequences; under 35% were seen once. In the case of this clonotype: Its specificity is unknown.

The sample also formed part of further work on T cells of mothers and their children.

The chain is built from TRBV4-3 and TRBJ2-7; TRBD1 matches at 10 bases. This receptor was taken from a woman in her thirties or forties in good health. Sequencing used blood. The CDR3 spells CASSTGQGSDEQYF. CDR3 DNA sequence: TGCGCCAGCAGCACGGGACAGGGGTCCGACGAGCAGTACTTC.